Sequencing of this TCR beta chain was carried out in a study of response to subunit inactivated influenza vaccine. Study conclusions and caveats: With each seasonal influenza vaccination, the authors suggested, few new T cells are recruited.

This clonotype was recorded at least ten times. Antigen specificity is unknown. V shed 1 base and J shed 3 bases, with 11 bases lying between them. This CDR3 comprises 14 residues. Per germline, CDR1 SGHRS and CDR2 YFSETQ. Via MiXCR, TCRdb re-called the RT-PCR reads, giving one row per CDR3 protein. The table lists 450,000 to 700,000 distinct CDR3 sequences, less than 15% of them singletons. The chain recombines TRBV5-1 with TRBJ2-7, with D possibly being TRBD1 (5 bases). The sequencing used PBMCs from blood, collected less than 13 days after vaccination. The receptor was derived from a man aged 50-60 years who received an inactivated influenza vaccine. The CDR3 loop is CASSLRGEVYEQYF. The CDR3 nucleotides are TGCGCCAGCAGCTTGAGGGGTGAGGTCTACGAGCAGTACTTC.